These 14 T cell receptor beta chains originate from one sample sequenced in a study of blood T cell repertoires in COVID-19 (TCRdb year 2020). The library relied on the immunoSEQ multiplex PCR assay. In its TCRdb copy, this immuneACCESS table keeps in-frame sequences only and misses some clones. Where compared with another copy, unresolved V genes explain less than half of these, and the others have no known cause. For this sample there are approximately 480,000 clones; 75% to 90% appear just once. Roughly 0.84% of the sample belongs to the ten largest clones. The sequenced sample consisted of peripheral blood. Receptors were obtained from a man aged 18 to 30 with COVID-19, enrolled during active disease.

This chain joins TRBV5-1 and TRBJ1-4; a possible D gene is TRBD1 (5 bases). CDR1 and CDR2 from the germline V gene are SGHRS and YFSETQ. The V end was cut by 1 base, the J end by 8 bases, with 12 bases between. The CDR3 has 14 residues. The CDR3 region is CASSLRQGGEKLFF. As DNA, the CDR3 is TGCGCCAGCAGCTTGCGGCAGGGAGGAGAAAAACTGTTTTTT.

The CDR3 sequence: CATPIRGYTF. For the CDR3, the DNA is TGTGCCACCCCTATCCGGGGCTACACCTTC. The genes are TRBV6-4 and TRBJ1-2; no clear D. Germline CDR1 and CDR2: MRHNA and SNTAGT. The CDR3 totals 10 residues. V dropped 10 bases and J dropped 8 bases, with 11 bases sitting between them.

The J gene is TRBJ1-1, the V gene TRBV6-5; D is possibly TRBD1 (6 bases). Trimming took off 4 bases at V and 6 bases at J, with 18 bases between the two ends. This CDR3 region has 15 residues. From germline, CDR1 is MNHEY and CDR2 SVGAGI. Here the CDR3 reads CASSSWAGERAEAFF. DNA for the CDR3: TGTGCCAGCAGTTCTTGGGCAGGGGAAAGGGCTGAAGCTTTCTTT.

The chain couples TRBV13 to TRBJ2-3; D is possibly TRBD2 (6 bases). Germline V gives CDR1 PRHDT, CDR2 FYEKMQ (reference sequence). V lost 5 bases to trimming and J lost 0 bases, with 12 bases between them. The CDR3 length is 15 residues. This chain's CDR3 is CASSPPGTSTDTQYF. Here the CDR3 DNA reads TGTGCCAGCAGCCCACCCGGGACTAGCACAGATACGCAGTATTTT.

The chain links TRBV25-1 to TRBJ2-1; 9 nucleotides line up with TRBD1. In germline, CDR1 is MGHDK, CDR2 SYGVNS. This CDR3 is 18 amino acids long. J lost 2 bases, V lost 5 bases, and 13 bases had no gene match. For the CDR3, the DNA is TGTGCCAGCAGTAAACTCCTCGGCGGGACAGGGACCTACAATGAGCAGTTCTTC. Its translation: CASSKLLGGTGTYNEQFF.

The CDR3 coding sequence is TGTGCCAGCAGCCAAGTGATGAGTCTAGCGGGAGTCGGCGGCTACGAGCAGTACTTC. This gives the protein CASSQVMSLAGVGGYEQYF. The chain uses TRBV4-2 and TRBJ2-7; 10 bases fit TRBD2. Germline lookup yields CDR1 LGHNA and CDR2 YNFKEQ. The CDR3 is 19 amino acids. The trim removed 1 base at V and 3 bases at J, leaving 15 bases unmatched.

This clone has just one count. This sequence joins TRBV5-5 and TRBJ2-7; 7 bases fit TRBD1. Germline assignment: CDR1 SGHKS and CDR2 YYEKEE (reference sequence). V dropped 4 bases and J dropped 2; count of bases not matched to a gene: 6. The CDR3 spans 14 residues. CDR3 in DNA: TGTGCCAGCAGCACCCGGGACAGAGCCTACGAGCAGTACTTC. The encoded protein is CASSTRDRAYEQYF.

This chain connects TRBV2 to TRBJ2-2, with TRBD1 matching over 8 bases. The CDR3 has 15 amino acids. Germline CDR1 is SNHLY and CDR2 is FYNNEI. J gave up 3 bases and V 4 bases, and 4 bases lay outside the gene matches. The CDR3 loop is CASSGDRWDTGELFF. The DNA for the CDR3 is TGTGCCAGCAGTGGGGACAGGTGGGACACCGGGGAGCTGTTTTTT. The full variable domain, in which reference TRBV2 and TRBJ2-2 provide the parts outside the CDR3, is EPEVTQTPSHQVTQMGQEVILRCVPISNHLYFYWYRQILGQKVEFLVSFYNNEISEKSEIFDDQFSVERPDGSNFTLKIRSTKLEDSAMYFCASSGDRWDTGELFFGEGSRLTVL.

The CDR3 DNA follows: TGTGCCATCAAAGGACAGGGTGACTATAATTCACCCCTCCACTTT. Translating it yields CAIKGQGDYNSPLHF. This chain uses TRBV10-3 with TRBJ1-6, with TRBD1 matching 8 bases. Germline V CDR1 and CDR2: ENHRY, SYGVKD. The V and J ends lost 7 bases and 3 bases, in that order; junction bases with no gene match: 5. This CDR3 spans 15 amino acids.

The genes are TRBV29-1 and TRBJ2-2, with D possibly matching TRBD1 (6 bases). The germline V and J ends were trimmed by 6 bases and 2 bases, with 10 bases remaining between them. The CDR3 consists of 13 residues. Germline V gene sequence: CDR1 SQVTM, CDR2 ANQGSEA. The CDR3: CSVGQINTGELFF. The CDR3 DNA follows: TGCAGCGTAGGACAGATTAACACCGGGGAGCTGTTTTTT.

V is TRBV5-4 and J is TRBJ1-6; the match to TRBD1 covers 7 bases. The germline CDR1 and CDR2 sequences are SGHNT and YYREEE (reference sequence). V gave up 4 bases and J gave up 5 bases; unmatched junction bases: 6. This CDR3 contains 15 residues. Written as DNA, the CDR3 is TGTGCCAGCAGCCCCCGGACAGGAGATAATTCACCCCTCCACTTT. Protein product: CASSPRTGDNSPLHF.

The chain combines TRBV3-1 (or the pseudogene TRBV3-2) with TRBJ2-3; 16 bases agree with TRBD2. Unmatched junction bases numbered 7, after V lost 3 bases and J lost 10 bases. There are 16 residues in the CDR3. The germline V gene has CDR1 LGHDT and CDR2 YNNKEL (reference sequence). CDR3 region: CASSQDGTSGGASQYF. The CDR3 region has the DNA TGTGCCAGCAGCCAGGACGGGACTAGCGGGGGGGCGTCGCAGTATTTT.

The chain links TRBV2 to TRBJ2-1; D may be TRBD2 (5 bases). Germline V gene data show CDR1 as SNHLY and CDR2 as FYNNEI. The V gene lost 5 bases and the J gene lost 5 bases, with 13 bases spanning the gap. The CDR3 runs 14 residues. CDR3 bases: TGTGCCAGCAGTTACAGCACTAGTAACAATGAGCAGTTCTTC. Translated: CASSYSTSNNEQFF.

V gene TRBV10-1 combines with J gene TRBJ2-1, with a possible D match to TRBD2 (5 bases). This CDR3 spans 13 amino acids. The V gene's germline CDR1 is WNHNN and CDR2 SYGVQD (reference sequence). Trimming took 0 bases from V and 7 from J, leaving 7 bases between them. This chain's CDR3 is CASSESGVNEQFF. The CDR3 DNA follows: TGCGCCAGCAGTGAGTCGGGAGTAAATGAGCAGTTCTTC.